Each of the 21 T cell receptor beta chains below was sequenced from the same sample in a study of cytomegalovirus exposure and HLA in healthy donors. The data were produced by immunoSEQ multiplex PCR, yet TCRdb's version contains in-frame clones alone and is incomplete. The sample lists about 120,000 clones, more than 75% seen once, with about 6% in the top ten. The sequenced sample was PBMCs. All receptors derive from a woman aged 18-29 years in good health and CMV-seropositive.

This rearrangement joins TRBV5-4 to TRBJ1-4; tentatively, D is TRBD1 (6 bases). The length of the CDR3 is 15 residues. V lost 4 bases and J 6 bases, leaving 16 bases between the germline ends. Germline CDR1 reads SGHNT; CDR2 reads YYREEE (reference sequence). In nucleotides, the CDR3 is TGTGCCAGCAGCCGCCAGGGGTGGGCGGATGAAAAACTGTTTTTT. It yields the protein CASSRQGWADEKLFF.

On this clone: The junction shows a germline mismatch at one end, possibly a read error. This rearrangement joins TRBV7-7 to TRBJ2-5, with a possible D match to TRBD2 (5 bases). This CDR3 region has 13 residues. Germline V gene sequence: CDR1 SSHAT, CDR2 FNYEAQ (reference sequence). The CDR3 here is CASTPGELETQYF. The CDR3 nucleotides read TGTGCTAGCACCCCCGGGGAGTTGGAGACCCAGTACTTC.

This chain connects TRBV30 to TRBJ1-1; 10 nucleotides match TRBD1. J was trimmed by 7 bases and V by 8 bases; bases with no gene match: 7. CDR1 GTSNPN and CDR2 SVGIG come from the germline V gene (reference sequence). The CDR3 is 12 amino acids. CDR3: CAGQGDRVEAFF. CDR3 in DNA: TGTGCCGGACAGGGGGATCGGGTTGAAGCTTTCTTT.

The rearrangement uses TRBV2 and TRBJ1-4; maybe TRBD1 (6 bases). The CDR3 spans 14 residues. CDR1 and CDR2 (germline): SNHLY, FYNNEI. The V gene lost 7 bases and the J gene lost 7 bases, with 16 bases spanning the gap. The CDR3: CASTHGTMSEKLFF. The DNA for the CDR3 is TGTGCCAGCACTCACGGGACAATGAGTGAAAAACTGTTTTTT.

This sequence joins TRBV19 and TRBJ1-4, with D unclear. The CDR3 length is 15 residues. Trimming took 5 bases from V and 3 from J, leaving 13 bases between them. CDR1 is LNHDA, CDR2 SQIVND, per germline (reference sequence). CDR3 in DNA: TGTGCCAGTAGTCGGCGGGGATTAGCTAATGAAAAACTGTTTTTT. Its protein is CASSRRGLANEKLFF. Drawing the rest from reference TRBV19 and TRBJ1-4, the complete variable domain is DGGITQSPKYLFRKEGQNVTLSCEQNLNHDAMYWYRQDPGQGLRLIYYSQIVNDFQKGDIAEGYSVSREKKESFPLTVTSAQKNPTAFYLCASSRRGLANEKLFFGSGTQLSVL.

The chain couples TRBV2 to TRBJ1-2; D remains ambiguous. Per the germline V gene, CDR1 is SNHLY and CDR2 is FYNNEI. The germline V and J ends were trimmed by 0 bases and 3 bases, with 5 bases remaining between them. The length of the CDR3 is 13 residues. CDR3 in amino acids: CASSEAADYGYTF. DNA for the CDR3: TGTGCCAGCAGTGAAGCCGCGGACTATGGCTACACCTTC. Combining the CDR3 with reference TRBV2 and TRBJ1-2 gives the whole variable domain EPEVTQTPSHQVTQMGQEVILRCVPISNHLYFYWYRQILGQKVEFLVSFYNNEISEKSEIFDDQFSVERPDGSNFTLKIRSTKLEDSAMYFCASSEAADYGYTFGSGTRLTVV.

The chain has TRBV7-9 and TRBJ2-5; no clear D. The germline V gene has CDR1 SEHNR and CDR2 FQNEAQ (reference sequence). This CDR3 spans 12 amino acids. Trimming cost V 11 bases and J 5 bases, with 15 bases left between them. The CDR3 loop reads CAFTGPEETQYF. The CDR3, as DNA: TGTGCCTTCACTGGGCCTGAGGAGACCCAGTACTTC.

This chain links TRBV28 with TRBJ2-4, with 7 bases lining up with TRBD1. Germline V gene sequence: CDR1 MDHEN, CDR2 SYDVKM. CDR3 length: 20 residues. V shed 6 bases and J 0 bases; nucleotides not matched to a gene: 20. For the CDR3, the DNA is TGTGCCAGCAGCTATAAGATCGGGACAGAAAATAGGGGAGCCAAAAACATTCAGTACTTC. Its translation is CASSYKIGTENRGAKNIQYF. The variable domain in full, with the rest retrieved from reference TRBV28 and TRBJ2-4, is DVKVTQSSRYLVKRTGEKVFLECVQDMDHENMFWYRQDPGLGLRLIYFSYDVKMKEKGDIPEGYSVSREKKERFSLILESASTNQTSMYLCASSYKIGTENRGAKNIQYFGAGTRLSVL.

In its sample, this clone was seen once. The rearrangement links TRBV7-6 to TRBJ2-7; D might be TRBD1 (5 bases). The germline V and J ends were trimmed by 1 base and 1 base, with 8 bases remaining between them. Germline V gene sequence: CDR1 SGHVS, CDR2 FNYEAQ. The CDR3 runs 14 residues. The CDR3 spells CASSLVAGSYEQYF. The CDR3 nucleotides are TGTGCCAGCAGCTTAGTCGCAGGGTCCTACGAGCAGTACTTC.

The V call is TRBV5-1, the J call TRBJ1-6; D ambiguous. The CDR3 extends over 16 amino acids. V lost 4 bases, J lost 7 bases, and 18 bases lay in between. Germline CDR1 and CDR2: SGHRS and YFSETQ. CDR3 amino acids: CASSGSGSQGNSPLHF. The CDR3 DNA follows: TGCGCCAGCAGCGGCTCCGGGTCGCAAGGAAATTCACCCCTCCACTTT.

This chain uses TRBV9 with TRBJ2-7, with D possibly being TRBD1 (5 bases). Deletions cut 1 base from V and 8 bases from J, with 16 bases between. Germline CDR1 reads SGDLS; CDR2 reads YYNGEE. The CDR3 totals 14 residues. The CDR3 loop is CASSVTDTSTKQYF. CDR3 DNA: TGTGCCAGCAGCGTAACGGACACTTCTACGAAGCAGTACTTC.

The table lists this clone with a few counts. The gene calls are TRBV19 and TRBJ1-2; TRBD1 matches 8 bases. The J segment lost 5 bases and the V segment lost 0 bases, leaving 2 bases of the junction unmatched. The CDR3 is 14 amino acids. CDR1 is LNHDA, CDR2 SQIVND, per germline (reference sequence). CDR3 protein: CASSIDRGPYGYTF. CDR3 in DNA: TGTGCCAGTAGTATAGACAGGGGGCCTTATGGCTACACCTTC.

This rearrangement joins TRBV11-2 to TRBJ2-1; possible D gene TRBD1, 6 bases. This CDR3 spans 15 amino acids. Trimming shortened V by 2 bases and J by 10 bases, and 18 bases separated the two germline ends. Germline values: CDR1 SGHAT, CDR2 FQNNGV. In DNA form, the CDR3 reads TGTGCCAGCAGCTTACCCTTCCAGGGGATTGGAGAGCAGTTCTTC. It is translated as CASSLPFQGIGEQFF.

The chain recombines TRBV30 with TRBJ2-5; 7 bases map to TRBD1. Germline-derived CDR1 and CDR2 are GTSNPN and SVGIG (reference sequence). The CDR3 runs 13 residues. V shed 0 bases and J 4 bases; nucleotides not matched to a gene: 2. The CDR3: CAWSVAGGETQYF. As DNA, the CDR3 is TGTGCCTGGAGTGTTGCAGGGGGAGAGACCCAGTACTTC.

The chain links TRBV27 to TRBJ2-5; possible D gene TRBD2, 6 bases. The germline V and J ends were trimmed by 1 base and 1 base, with 10 bases remaining between them. Germline-derived CDR1 and CDR2 are MNHEY and SMNVEV (reference sequence). The CDR3 is made up of 15 amino acids. CDR3 DNA: TGTGCCAGCAGTTTATTCCGCGGGATCCAAGAGACCCAGTACTTC. It specifies CASSLFRGIQETQYF.

V usage is TRBV4-2 and J usage is TRBJ2-3, with 12 bases fitting TRBD2. Germline CDR1 LGHNA, CDR2 YNFKEQ. This CDR3 comprises 16 residues. With 2 bases clipped from V and 6 bases from J, the junction kept 6 bases outside the gene matches. CDR3 DNA sequence: TGTGCCAGCAGCCAAACATCGGGACTAGCGGGTGATACGCAGTATTTT. Its protein is CASSQTSGLAGDTQYF.

The chain employs TRBV30 and TRBJ1-2, with TRBD1 identical over 8 bases. V lost 0 bases to trimming and J lost 4 bases; unmatched junction nucleotides: 13. CDR3 length: 17 residues. In germline, CDR1 is GTSNPN, CDR2 SVGIG (reference sequence). The CDR3 sequence: CAWSVRGQGAFSYGYTF. DNA for the CDR3: TGTGCCTGGAGTGTACGAGGTCAGGGGGCTTTTAGCTATGGCTACACCTTC. The complete variable domain, with remaining parts taken from reference TRBV30 and TRBJ1-2, reads SQTIHQWPATLVQPVGSPLSLECTVEGTSNPNLYWYRQAAGRGLQLLFYSVGIGQISSEVPQNLSASRPQDRQFILSSKKLLLSDSGFYLCAWSVRGQGAFSYGYTFGSGTRLTVV.

V and J are TRBV28 and TRBJ2-2; 8 bases fit TRBD1. The length of the CDR3 is 14 residues. CDR1 and CDR2 from the germline V gene are MDHEN and SYDVKM. V was pared by 6 bases and J by 7 bases, with 7 bases of the junction left unmatched. DNA of the CDR3: TGTGCCAGCAGAGTGGACAGGGTTATCGGGGAGCTGTTTTTT. Amino acids: CASRVDRVIGELFF.

The chain carries TRBV4-2 and TRBJ2-5, with TRBD2 identical over 10 bases. The CDR3 contains 16 residues. Looked up from germline, CDR1 is LGHNA and CDR2 is YNFKEQ. Losses at the gene ends were 1 base for V and 4 bases for J; bases not matched to a gene: 6. The CDR3 loop is CASSQVEREGRETQYF. DNA for the CDR3: TGTGCCAGCAGCCAAGTCGAGCGGGAGGGCCGAGAGACCCAGTACTTC.

The chain uses TRBV7-2 and TRBJ1-1, with TRBD1 identical over 10 bases. The germline V gene encodes CDR1 SGHTA and CDR2 FQGNSA. This CDR3 is built from 15 residues. The ends lost 3 bases at V and 9 bases at J; junction bases unmatched: 10. CDR3 sequence (DNA): TGTGCCAGCAGCTTTAGACAGGGACAGGGGATTCAAGCTTTCTTT. Amino acids: CASSFRQGQGIQAFF.

The rearrangement links TRBV4-1 to TRBJ2-5; 8 bases agree with TRBD2. The junction had 15 bases not matched to a gene; V was cut back by 4 bases and J by 5 bases. The CDR3 contains 17 residues. Germline CDR1 MGHRA, CDR2 YSYEKL. The CDR3 nucleotides read TGCGCCAGCAGCCTCCCCGGAACGGGGGGGCCCTGGGAGACCCAGTACTTC. Translation gives CASSLPGTGGPWETQYF.